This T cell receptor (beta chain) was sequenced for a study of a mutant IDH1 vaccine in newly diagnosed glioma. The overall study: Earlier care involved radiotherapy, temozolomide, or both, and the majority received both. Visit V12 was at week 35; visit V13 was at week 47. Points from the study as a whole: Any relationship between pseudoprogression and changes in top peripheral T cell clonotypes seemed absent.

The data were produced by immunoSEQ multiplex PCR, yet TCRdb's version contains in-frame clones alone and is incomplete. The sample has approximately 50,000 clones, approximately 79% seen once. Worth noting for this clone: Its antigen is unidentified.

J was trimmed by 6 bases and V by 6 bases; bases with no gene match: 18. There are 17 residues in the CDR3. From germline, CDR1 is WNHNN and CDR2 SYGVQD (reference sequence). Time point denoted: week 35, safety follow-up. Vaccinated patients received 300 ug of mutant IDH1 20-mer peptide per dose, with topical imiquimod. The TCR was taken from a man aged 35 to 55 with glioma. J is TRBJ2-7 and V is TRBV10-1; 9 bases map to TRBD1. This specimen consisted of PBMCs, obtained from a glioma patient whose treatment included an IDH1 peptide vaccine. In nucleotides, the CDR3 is TGCGCCAGCAGGGGACAGGGACGAGTGGCAGGTCGGGTCGAGCAGTACTTC. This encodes CASRGQGRVAGRVEQYF.